This is a list of T cell receptor beta chains from one sample in a study of blood T cell repertoires in COVID-19. Sequenced by immunoSEQ multiplex PCR; TCRdb stores in-frame clones only, minus some. The data contain roughly 100,000 clones, about nine tenths of them seen just once; the ten biggest clones take up 17%. The source material was peripheral blood. Receptors were obtained from a man aged 50 or older with acute or convalescent COVID-19. Both conserved end residues are part of each CDR3. The D gene is left open where the match is weak. Some rows mark clone size as missing; the rest say once, few, many or name a class of expanded clone.

>TRBV7-2|.|TRBJ1-4|17|TRBD1
CASSLGPAGGAGEKLFF
TGTGCCAGCAGCTTGGGGCCTGCAGGGGGCGCGGGGGAAAAACTGTTTTTT
>TRBV5-4|once|TRBJ1-1|15|TRBD1
CASSSPDRANTEAFF
TGTGCCAGCAGCTCGCCCGACAGGGCCAACACTGAAGCTTTCTTT
>TRBV5-1|.|TRBJ1-1|14|.
CASSLADRHTEAFF
TGCGCCAGCAGCTTGGCCGACAGGCACACTGAAGCTTTCTTT
>TRBV5-1|.|TRBJ2-3|17|TRBD1
CASSTIPGTGSADTQYF
TGCGCCAGCAGCACAATTCCCGGGACAGGGAGCGCAGATACGCAGTATTTT
>TRBV19|.|TRBJ1-1|14|.
CASLLQGARTEAFF
TGTGCCAGTTTACTACAGGGAGCGCGCACTGAAGCTTTCTTT
>TRBV6-1|.|TRBJ1-1|15|.
CASSDPAGLNTEAFF
TGTGCCAGCAGTGATCCCGCGGGGCTCAACACTGAAGCTTTCTTT
>TRBV27|.|TRBJ2-2|15|.
CASSLAGLITGELFF
TGTGCCAGCAGTCTCGCGGGACTCATAACCGGGGAGCTGTTTTTT
>TRBV7-7|.|TRBJ2-2|16|.
CASSPAGTSNTGELFF
TGTGCCAGCAGCCCCGCCGGTACCTCGAACACCGGGGAGCTGTTTTTT
>TRBV30|.|TRBJ1-1|12|TRBD1
CAWTRGLTEAFF
TGTGCCTGGACCAGGGGGCTGACTGAAGCTTTCTTT
>TRBV28|.|TRBJ1-6|15|TRBD1
CASSSATGRTSPLHF
TGTGCCAGCAGTTCGGCGACAGGGAGGACTTCACCCCTCCACTTT
>TRBV6-5|.|TRBJ2-2|14|.
CASSSPRTTGELFF
TGTGCCAGCAGTTCACCGAGAACCACCGGGGAGCTGTTTTTT
>TRBV5-1|.|TRBJ1-2|15|.
CASSLGPGEGYGYTF
TGCGCCAGCAGCTTGGGTCCGGGAGAGGGCTATGGCTACACCTTC
>TRBV7-9|.|TRBJ2-2|15|.
CASSLLDRNTGELFF
TGTGCCAGCAGCTTACTCGACAGGAACACCGGGGAGCTGTTTTTT
>TRBV7-2|.|TRBJ1-1|18|.
CASSLASVLGQMNTEAFF
TGTGCCAGCAGCTTAGCTTCGGTGTTGGGCCAGATGAACACTGAAGCTTTCTTT
>TRBV19|.|TRBJ1-5|16|.
CASSDGERISNQPQHF
TGTGCCAGTAGCGATGGGGAGAGAATTAGCAATCAGCCCCAGCATTTT
>TRBV6-5|once|TRBJ2-3|15|TRBD1
CASRTGSIGTDTQYF
TGTGCCAGTAGGACAGGGAGTATTGGCACAGATACGCAGTATTTT
>TRBV7-8|.|TRBJ1-6|14|.
CASSLSLADPPLHF
TGTGCCAGCAGCTTAAGCTTAGCGGATCCACCCCTCCACTTT
>TRBV7-8|.|TRBJ2-7|15|.
CASSKTGLPAYEQYF
TGTGCCAGCAGCAAGACGGGACTCCCTGCCTACGAGCAGTACTTC
>TRBV15|.|TRBJ2-4|12|.
CATSRDKTVQYF
TGTGCCACCAGCAGAGATAAGACAGTCCAGTACTTC
>TRBV4-1|.|TRBJ1-4|16|TRBD1
CASSQVAGTGLKKLFF
TGCGCCAGCAGCCAAGTCGCCGGGACAGGCCTGAAAAAACTGTTTTTT
>TRBV2|.|TRBJ1-5|12|.
CATHGLNQPQHF
TGTGCCACCCATGGACTCAATCAGCCCCAGCATTTT
>TRBV4-1|.|TRBJ1-6|14|.
CASSQDYQGSTLHF
TGCGCCAGCAGCCAAGATTACCAGGGCAGCACCCTCCACTTT
>TRBV9|.|TRBJ1-3|15|.
CASSAGGYAGNTIYF
TGTGCCAGCAGCGCGGGGGGGTATGCTGGAAACACCATATATTTT
>TRBV6-6|.|TRBJ2-7|13|.
CASSYESGIEQYF
TGTGCCAGCAGTTACGAGTCAGGGATCGAGCAGTACTTC
>TRBV7-6|.|TRBJ2-3|16|TRBD1
CASSLAGQGKTDTQYF
TGTGCCAGCAGCTTAGCGGGACAGGGAAAGACAGATACGCAGTATTTT
>TRBV10-1|.|TRBJ1-6|20|TRBD1
CASREPPGQGDGRGVRTLHF
TGCGCCAGCAGAGAACCTCCGGGACAGGGGGACGGGCGGGGAGTTCGGACCCTCCACTTT
>TRBV2|.|TRBJ1-1|13|.
CASSENQGWKAFF
TGTGCCAGCAGTGAAAATCAGGGTTGGAAAGCTTTCTTT
>TRBV6-5|.|TRBJ1-2|13|TRBD1
CASRPTGSPGYTF
TGTGCCAGCAGACCGACAGGGAGCCCTGGCTACACCTTC
>TRBV7-9|.|TRBJ1-4|14|.
CASSPGGAGEKLFF
TGTGCCAGCAGCCCCGGGGGAGCGGGTGAAAAACTGTTTTTT
>TRBV6-6|.|TRBJ2-3|14|.
CASRGGGNTDTQYF
TGTGCCAGCAGGGGCGGGGGCAACACAGATACGCAGTATTTT
>TRBV9|.|TRBJ2-1|13|.
CASSDLIGNEQFF
TGTGCCAGCAGCGACCTTATCGGCAATGAGCAGTTCTTC
>TRBV7-8|once|TRBJ1-2|15|.
CASSLIGQGDYGYTF
TGTGCCAGCAGCTTAATAGGGCAGGGTGACTATGGCTACACCTTC
>TRBV2|.|TRBJ1-5|15|.
CASSSDRNSNQPQHF
TGTGCCAGCAGTAGTGACAGAAATAGCAATCAGCCCCAGCATTTT
>TRBV6-6|.|TRBJ2-7|15|TRBD1
CATTGRDRSSYEQYF
TGTGCCACCACGGGGCGGGACAGGTCATCCTACGAGCAGTACTTC
>TRBV18|.|TRBJ1-1|13|.
CASSPTMNTEAFF
TGTGCCAGCTCCCCCACTATGAACACTGAAGCTTTCTTT